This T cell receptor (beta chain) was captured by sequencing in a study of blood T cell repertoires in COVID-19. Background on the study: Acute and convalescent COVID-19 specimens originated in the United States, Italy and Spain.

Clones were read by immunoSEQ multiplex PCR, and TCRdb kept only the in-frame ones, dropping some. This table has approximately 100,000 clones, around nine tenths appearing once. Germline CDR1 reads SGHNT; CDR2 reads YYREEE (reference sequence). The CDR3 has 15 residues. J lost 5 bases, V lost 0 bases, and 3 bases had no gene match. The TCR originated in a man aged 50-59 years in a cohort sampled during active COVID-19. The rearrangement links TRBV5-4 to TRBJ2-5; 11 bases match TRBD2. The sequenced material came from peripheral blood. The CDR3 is CASSLAIAGGETQYF. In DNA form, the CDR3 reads TGTGCCAGCAGCTTGGCGATAGCGGGGGGGGAGACCCAGTACTTC.